This TCR beta chain was documented in a study of shared clonotypes between healthy human individuals. Overall study: Three plates were used per donor for CD4 naive, three for CD4 memory, two for CD8 naive and one for CD8 memory.

CD4+ cells were split into CD45RA+ naive and CD45RA-negative memory subsets. The repertoire was sequenced with immunoSEQ multiplex PCR; TCRdb's copy has only in-frame clones and lacks some. Of about 2,500,000 clones in the sample, around nine tenths were seen once. Notes on the study in general: The study generally estimated greater richness for naive than memory subsets. A handful of donors showed sharing of approximately 5% of naive CD4 clonotypes.

The CDR3 loop spans 14 amino acids. Germline V lookup: CDR1 SGHTA, CDR2 FQGNSA. The V end was cut by 5 bases, the J end by 5 bases, with 15 bases between. For this clone: Its cognate antigen is unknown.

The specimen sequenced was naive CD4+ T cells sorted from blood. Subset of the sample: CD45RA+ positively selected. The chain couples TRBV7-2 to TRBJ2-5; tentatively, D is TRBD2 (5 bases). The sequence was collected from a young man in good health. This chain's CDR3 is CASSMHRGWETQYF. The CDR3 nucleotides read TGTGCCAGCAGCATGCATCGGGGTTGGGAGACCCAGTACTTC.